This T cell receptor beta chain is drawn from a study of blood T cell repertoires in COVID-19. The wider study: Acute and convalescent COVID-19 samples came from the United States, Italy and Spain.

This clone was picked up one time. Germline values: CDR1 LNHDA, CDR2 SQIVND (reference sequence). The CDR3 runs 15 residues. V gave up 5 bases and J gave up 1 base; unmatched junction bases: 7. The repertoire was sequenced with immunoSEQ multiplex PCR; TCRdb's copy has only in-frame clones and lacks some. The sample yields approximately 110,000 clones, about 88% seen once. Sequenced: peripheral blood. The rearrangement links TRBV19 to TRBJ2-7; the match to TRBD2 covers 8 bases. The TCR comes from a man in his forties with acute or convalescent COVID-19. CDR3 bases: TGTGCCAGTAGTGACGAGCGGGGGACTTCCTACGAGCAGTACTTC. Residues: CASSDERGTSYEQYF.